These 28 T cell receptor beta chains were all obtained from the same sample, sequenced in a study of shared clonotypes between healthy human individuals. Sequenced by immunoSEQ multiplex PCR; TCRdb stores in-frame clones only, minus some. In the table there are approximately 980,000 clones, over 75% of which are singletons. The source material was memory CD4+ T cells sorted from blood. Subset given: CD45RA-negative fraction. These receptor sequences come from a man between 18 and 29 years old in good health.

The rearrangement links TRBV29-1 to TRBJ1-5, with D hard to call. This CDR3 comprises 12 residues. V lost 4 bases and J 3 bases, leaving 7 bases between the germline ends. The germline gives CDR1 SQVTM, CDR2 ANQGSEA. CDR3 DNA sequence: TGCAGCGTTGGGGGTACCAATCAGCCCCAGCATTTT. Amino acids: CSVGGTNQPQHF.

This clone has ten or more counts. The sample carries other DNA sequences with the same CDR3. The chain links TRBV7-9 to TRBJ1-5; no definite D call. V was cut by 5 bases and J by 0 bases, with 8 bases left in between. This CDR3 contains 14 residues. Germline lookup yields CDR1 SEHNR and CDR2 FQNEAQ (reference sequence). Written as DNA, the CDR3 is TGTGCCAGCAGCCTATCGTCTAGCAATCAGCCCCAGCATTTT. Amino acid sequence: CASSLSSSNQPQHF.

The chain couples TRBV15 to TRBJ2-7, with D possibly being TRBD1 or TRBD2 (6 bases each). The CDR3 has 18 amino acids. V lost 0 bases to trimming and J lost 5 bases, with 23 bases between them. The V gene's germline CDR1 is LNHNV and CDR2 YYDKDF (reference sequence). This CDR3 reads CATSRDVAQTLGGHEQYF. In nucleotides, the CDR3 is TGTGCCACCAGCAGAGATGTCGCCCAGACTCTGGGGGGCCACGAGCAGTACTTC.

This clone was seen a few times. CDR3 region: CASGTVNEKLFF. CDR3 nucleotides: TGTGCCAGCGGGACGGTTAATGAAAAACTGTTTTTT. The gene calls are TRBV28 and TRBJ1-4; tentative D call: TRBD1 (5 bases). Looked up from germline, CDR1 is MDHEN and CDR2 is SYDVKM. The CDR3 runs to 12 residues. Trimming removed 8 bases at V and 4 bases at J, with 8 bases between.

This chain joins TRBV6-5 and TRBJ2-5; 15 bases align to TRBD2. J gave up 5 bases and V 3 bases, and 4 bases lay outside the gene matches. Germline V gene sequence: CDR1 MNHEY, CDR2 SVGAGI. The CDR3 extends over 16 amino acids. This CDR3 reads CASSYFGTSGGETQYF. Written as DNA, the CDR3 is TGTGCCAGCAGTTATTTTGGGACTAGCGGGGGGGAGACCCAGTACTTC.

This chain connects TRBV9 to TRBJ2-1, with 16 bases matching TRBD2. Germline values: CDR1 SGDLS, CDR2 YYNGEE. J was trimmed by 1 base and V by 0 bases; bases with no gene match: 4. The CDR3 covers 19 residues. Here the CDR3 DNA reads TGTGCCAGCAGCGTAGTGGGACTAGCGGGAGGGAATTCCTACAATGAGCAGTTCTTC. This gives the protein CASSVVGLAGGNSYNEQFF.

The chain uses TRBV6-5 and TRBJ1-5; 9 bases match TRBD1. Trimming at V came to 5 bases and at J to 6 bases, leaving 5 bases not matched to a gene. Germline loops: CDR1 MNHEY, CDR2 SVGAGI. This CDR3 has 14 residues. The CDR3 nucleotides are TGTGCCAGCAGTCGGGGACAGGGAGGTCAGCCCCAGCATTTT. This codes for CASSRGQGGQPQHF.

V and J are TRBV5-1 and TRBJ1-2; D uncertain. The CDR3 extends over 13 amino acids. CDR1 and CDR2 (germline): SGHRS, YFSETQ. Trimming left V 4 bases short and J 2 bases short, with 9 bases between. The CDR3 is CASSPSGNYGYTF. The DNA of the CDR3 is TGCGCCAGCAGCCCATCCGGGAACTATGGCTACACCTTC.

The chain couples TRBV7-9 to TRBJ2-6; D is uncertain. Germline assignment: CDR1 SEHNR and CDR2 FQNEAQ (reference sequence). CDR3 length: 14 amino acids. Trimming stripped 6 bases from V and 1 base from J, with 7 bases between. CDR3 bases: TGTGCCAGCAGTTCTTATTCTGGGGCCAACGTCCTGACTTTC. Amino acids: CASSSYSGANVLTF.

The rearrangement joins TRBV2 to TRBJ1-1; 8 nucleotides line up with TRBD1. Germline V gene lookup returns CDR1 SNHLY and CDR2 FYNNEI. J lost 4 bases, V lost 5 bases, and 6 bases had no gene match. The CDR3 has 14 amino acids. Here the CDR3 DNA reads TGTGCCAGCAGTCCCCAGGGGGCAGTCACTGAAGCTTTCTTT. Its translation: CASSPQGAVTEAFF.

About this clone: Within the sample, other DNA sequences also encode this same CDR3. The J gene is TRBJ1-3, the V gene TRBV7-2; no clear D gene. Germline V lookup: CDR1 SGHTA, CDR2 FQGNSA. This CDR3 comprises 14 residues. Trimming removed 0 bases from V and 4 bases from J, with 7 bases in between. CDR3 protein: CASSLAGSGNTIYF. In nucleotides, the CDR3 is TGTGCCAGCAGCTTAGCCGGGTCGGGAAACACCATATATTTT.

Note on this clone: The likely explanation is a read error, given a far larger clone one base away. V is TRBV30 and J is TRBJ1-3; D gene unclear. The CDR3 loop spans 16 amino acids. Germline CDR1 reads GTSNPN; CDR2 reads SVGIG (reference sequence). The CDR3 coding sequence is TGTGCCCGGAGTGTACTCCCGGGTTTCGGCGGGGACACCATATATTTT. Its translation is CARSVLPGFGGDTIYF.

V gene TRBV5-4 combines with J gene TRBJ1-2; weak D call: TRBD1 (6 bases). Germline CDR1 reads SGHNT; CDR2 reads YYREEE (reference sequence). CDR3 length: 15 amino acids. V lost 4 bases, J lost 2 bases, and 15 bases lay in between. CDR3 amino acids: CASSPAGTQNYGYTF. The CDR3 coding sequence is TGTGCCAGCAGCCCCGCCGGGACACAAAACTATGGCTACACCTTC.

This clone has just a few counts. The chain couples TRBV7-6 to TRBJ2-3; no reliable D call. Deletions cut 1 base from V and 2 bases from J, with 1 base between. The CDR3 has 12 amino acids. The V gene's germline CDR1 is SGHVS and CDR2 FNYEAQ. This CDR3 reads CASSLDTDTQYF. The CDR3 coding sequence is TGTGCCAGCAGCTTAGACACAGATACGCAGTATTTT. The entire variable domain, with the rest obtained from reference TRBV7-6 and TRBJ2-3, is as follows: GAGVSQSPRYKVTKRGQDVALRCDPISGHVSLYWYRQALGQGPEFLTYFNYEAQQDKSGLPNDRFSAERPEGSISTLTIQRTEQRDSAMYRCASSLDTDTQYFGPGTRLTVL.

V and J are TRBV30 and TRBJ1-5; TRBD1 matches at 7 bases. Germline V gene sequence: CDR1 GTSNPN, CDR2 SVGIG (reference sequence). The CDR3 is 16 residues long. Losses at the gene ends were 5 bases for V and 6 bases for J; bases not matched to a gene: 16. The CDR3 DNA reads as TGTGCCTGGTCTGGCAGGGGGTCCCAGTGGGGTCAGCCCCAGCATTTT. It yields the protein CAWSGRGSQWGQPQHF.

A remark on this clone: The same CDR3 is also encoded by other DNA sequences in this sample. V usage is TRBV4-2 and J usage is TRBJ2-1; the match to TRBD2 covers 7 bases. The V and J ends lost 0 bases and 0 bases, in that order; junction bases with no gene match: 2. The CDR3 contains 16 residues. CDR1 and CDR2 from the germline V gene are LGHNA and YNFKEQ. CDR3 amino acids: CASSQDLAGSYNEQFF. Here the CDR3 DNA reads TGTGCCAGCAGCCAAGATTTAGCGGGCTCCTACAATGAGCAGTTCTTC.

The chain links TRBV7-3 to TRBJ2-1; 8 nucleotides line up with TRBD2. This CDR3 is built from 14 residues. The V gene end was trimmed by 2 bases and the J gene end by 7 bases; junction bases not matched to a gene: 4. Per the germline V gene, CDR1 is SGHTA and CDR2 is FQGTGA. The CDR3, as DNA: TGTGCCAGCAGCTTAGGACTAGCACTTAATGAGCAGTTCTTC. It specifies CASSLGLALNEQFF.

V is TRBV19 and J is TRBJ2-2; tentatively, D is TRBD2 (6 bases). Trimming left V 7 bases short and J 4 bases short, with 16 bases between. Germline CDR1 is LNHDA and CDR2 is SQIVND (reference sequence). This CDR3 has 15 residues. CDR3: CASTPGLASTGELFF. The CDR3 coding sequence is TGTGCCAGTACCCCAGGTCTAGCGAGCACCGGGGAGCTGTTTTTT. The complete variable domain, with remaining parts taken from reference TRBV19 and TRBJ2-2, reads DGGITQSPKYLFRKEGQNVTLSCEQNLNHDAMYWYRQDPGQGLRLIYYSQIVNDFQKGDIAEGYSVSREKKESFPLTVTSAQKNPTAFYLCASTPGLASTGELFFGEGSRLTVL.

In regard to this clone: This may come from a read error, since a much larger clone is one base off. This chain joins TRBV9 and TRBJ2-5, with D hard to call. Looked up from germline, CDR1 is SGDLS and CDR2 is YYNGEE. This CDR3 has 11 residues. Trimming shortened V by 3 bases and J by 2 bases, and 2 bases separated the two germline ends. CDR3 loop: CASSAQETQYF. The CDR3 region has the DNA TGTGCCAGCAGCGCACAAGAGACCCAGTACTTC.

The chain joins TRBV18 to TRBJ2-5; D perhaps matches TRBD1 (6 bases). This CDR3 has 16 residues. CDR1 and CDR2 (germline): KGHSH, LQKENI. The germline V and J ends were trimmed by 3 bases and 4 bases, with 18 bases remaining between them. CDR3 loop: CASSPFGSGAGETQYF. The CDR3 region has the DNA TGTGCCAGCTCACCCTTCGGGTCAGGGGCTGGAGAGACCCAGTACTTC.

The V call is TRBV18, the J call TRBJ2-3; D gene ambiguous. The CDR3 runs to 16 residues. Germline V gene lookup returns CDR1 KGHSH and CDR2 LQKENI. Trimming stripped 1 base from V and 0 bases from J, with 11 bases between. CDR3 amino acids: CASSPRSGFSTDTQYF. Here the CDR3 DNA reads TGTGCCAGCTCACCACGCTCTGGGTTTAGCACAGATACGCAGTATTTT.

In its sample, this clone was seen once. V and J are TRBV25-1 and TRBJ2-5; 10 bases are a match to TRBD2. V shed 5 bases and J 5 bases; nucleotides not matched to a gene: 5. The CDR3 has 14 amino acids. The germline gives CDR1 MGHDK, CDR2 SYGVNS. The CDR3 reads CASSPTSGIETQYF. The CDR3 nucleotides read TGTGCCAGCAGTCCTACTAGCGGGATCGAGACCCAGTACTTC.

The chain has TRBV7-2 and TRBJ2-5; D gene ambiguous. Germline V gene sequence: CDR1 SGHTA, CDR2 FQGNSA. The CDR3 totals 13 residues. The V and J ends lost 0 bases and 5 bases respectively, with 7 bases between them. CDR3 residues: CASSLAEMETQYF. In DNA form, the CDR3 reads TGTGCCAGCAGCTTAGCGGAAATGGAGACCCAGTACTTC.

Only one count was recorded for this clone. The CDR3 sequence: CASRRVSSSYEQYF. Written as DNA, the CDR3 is TGTGCCAGCCGACGGGTTTCAAGCTCCTACGAGCAGTACTTC. This chain links TRBV6-1 with TRBJ2-7; D remains ambiguous. CDR3 length equals 14 residues. V was cut by 8 bases and J by 0 bases, with 14 bases left in between. Germline V gene data show CDR1 as MNHNS and CDR2 as SASEGT.

The V call is TRBV28, the J call TRBJ2-7; D is unclear. Between the trimmed V and J ends, which lost 2 bases and 6 bases, there was a span of 11 bases. This CDR3 region has 13 residues. Germline V gene data show CDR1 as MDHEN and CDR2 as SYDVKM. CDR3 region: CASSLLTRAEQYF. In DNA, the CDR3 is TGTGCCAGCAGTTTACTCACCCGAGCCGAGCAGTACTTC.

The chain has TRBV10-3 and TRBJ2-5; D remains ambiguous. The CDR3 runs 13 residues. The germline CDR1 and CDR2 sequences are ENHRY and SYGVKD. Trimming took off 4 bases at V and 2 bases at J, with 8 bases between the two ends. DNA of the CDR3: TGTGCCATCAGTGGCACCATTCAAGAGACCCAGTACTTC. Translated: CAISGTIQETQYF.

J is TRBJ1-2 and V is TRBV7-9; D remains ambiguous. The CDR3 runs 14 residues. V was trimmed by 1 base and J by 7 bases, leaving 13 bases between them. Germline V CDR1 and CDR2: SEHNR, FQNEAQ (reference sequence). CDR3 sequence reads: CASSLDGPNFGYTF. The CDR3 DNA is TGTGCCAGCAGCTTAGATGGGCCGAATTTTGGCTACACCTTC.

This clone was counted once. J is TRBJ2-3 and V is TRBV10-2; D is unclear. Germline CDR1 reads WSHSY; CDR2 reads SAAADI. CDR3 length equals 12 residues. Between the trimmed V and J ends, which lost 8 bases and 4 bases, there was a span of 10 bases. The CDR3 is CASGVEADTQYF. The CDR3, as DNA: TGCGCCAGCGGAGTAGAAGCAGATACGCAGTATTTT.